The rows below give T cell receptor beta chains drawn from one sample of a study of T cells in Graves' hyperthyroidism and ophthalmopathy. MiXCR, applied by TCRdb to the multiplex PCR reads, yields one record per CDR3 protein. The sample gives 650,000 to 700,000 distinct CDR3 sequences, roughly a sixth of which show up once; 15% to 19% is in the top ten. Sequenced input: blood. These receptors were taken from a man in his forties or fifties with Graves' hyperthyroidism. The CDR3 runs from the conserved cysteine through the conserved F or W. D genes are given only for firm matches. Some rows have no size entry. The others give once, few or many, or a class for an expanded clone.

j_call clone_size v_call d_call cdr3_aa cdr3_nt
TRBJ2-4 - TRBV6-2/TRBV6-3 - CASTTGGLVLAKNIQYF TGTGCCAGCACGACAGGGGGACTAGTCCTAGCCAAAAACATTCAGTACTTC
TRBJ2-7 many TRBV2 - CASSEGTRVSYEQYF TGTGCCAGCAGTGAAGGTACACGCGTCTCCTACGAGCAGTACTTC
TRBJ2-7 many TRBV28 - CASSTYDRSEYERYF TGTGCCAGCAGTACCTACGACAGAAGTGAGTACGAGCGGTACTTC
TRBJ2-3 many TRBV7-3 - CASSSNRGGPDTQYF TGTGCCAGCAGCTCCAACCGCGGGGGCCCAGATACGCAGTATTTT
TRBJ1-5 - TRBV28 - CASSFVRVDQPQHF TGTGCCAGCAGTTTCGTCAGGGTTGATCAGCCCCAGCATTTT
TRBJ2-2 many TRBV12-3/TRBV12-4 - CASSPRSANTGELFF TGTGCCAGCAGCCCGAGGAGCGCGAACACCGGGGAGCTGTTTTTT
TRBJ1-2 many TRBV6-2/TRBV6-3 TRBD1 CASRAGTGNGYTF TGTGCCAGCAGAGCCGGGACAGGGAATGGCTACACCTTC
TRBJ2-2 - TRBV19 - CASSIEHLGTGELFF TGTGCCAGTAGTATAGAACATTTAGGAACCGGGGAGCTGTTTTTT
TRBJ2-4 few TRBV28 - CASSLGTALGKNIQYF TGTGCCAGCAGTTTAGGGACGGCCTTGGGCAAAAACATTCAGTACTTC
TRBJ2-1 few TRBV30 - CAWSVGIAQHNEQFF TGTGCCTGGAGTGTGGGAATAGCTCAACACAATGAGCAGTTCTTC
TRBJ1-1 many TRBV2 TRBD1 CASSEALADRAGTEAFF TGTGCCAGCAGTGAAGCGCTGGCGGACAGGGCCGGCACTGAAGCTTTCTTT
TRBJ1-1 - TRBV27 - CANPGHRNTEAFF TGTGCCAACCCGGGACACCGGAACACTGAAGCTTTCTTT
TRBJ2-7 many TRBV20-1 - CSALGVSFTAYEQYF TGCAGTGCTCTCGGGGTGTCCTTTACCGCCTACGAGCAGTACTTC
TRBJ1-3 few TRBV7-9 - CASSQPDSPSGNTIYF TGTGCCAGCAGCCAACCCGACAGTCCCTCTGGAAACACCATATATTTT
TRBJ1-1 many TRBV27 - CASSWGKGFPEAFF TGTGCCAGCAGTTGGGGAAAAGGGTTCCCTGAAGCTTTCTTT
TRBJ2-2 few TRBV15 TRBD1 CATSRVRGGAQTGELFF TGTGCCACCAGCAGAGTGAGAGGGGGCGCGCAGACCGGGGAGCTGTTTTTT
TRBJ1-1 many TRBV12-3/TRBV12-4 - CASSLDRRVTEAFF TGTGCCAGCAGTTTGGACCGCCGGGTTACTGAAGCTTTCTTT
TRBJ1-2 many TRBV30 - CAWSEIRVGGYTF TGTGCCTGGAGTGAAATCAGGGTTGGTGGCTACACCTTC
TRBJ2-7 many TRBV27 TRBD2 CASNSQGGRTYEQYF TGTGCCAGCAACTCACAGGGCGGGAGGACCTACGAGCAGTACTTC
TRBJ1-1 many TRBV12-3/TRBV12-4 - CASSLGGVDTEAFF TGTGCCAGCAGTTTAGGAGGGGTTGACACTGAAGCTTTCTTT
TRBJ2-7 few TRBV27 TRBD2 CASSLSTSGLSYEQYF TGTGCCAGCAGTTTATCAACTAGCGGCCTCTCCTACGAGCAGTACTTC
TRBJ1-1 many TRBV7-8 - CASSLGNLRSGNTEAFF TGTGCCAGCAGCCTAGGGAATTTGCGGTCTGGGAACACTGAAGCTTTCTTT
TRBJ1-1 - TRBV3-1 - CASSNSWDTEAFF TGTGCCAGCTCAAATAGTTGGGACACTGAAGCTTTCTTT
TRBJ2-2 - TRBV20-1 - CSARDTGATNTGELFF TGCAGTGCTAGAGATACCGGGGCAACGAACACCGGGGAGCTGTTTTTT
TRBJ2-2 few TRBV6-5 TRBD2 CASSYRLASNTGELFF TGTGCCAGCAGTTACCGACTAGCTTCGAACACCGGGGAGCTGTTTTTT
TRBJ1-1 - TRBV3-1 TRBD1 CASSRGGGPTTEAFF TGTGCCAGCAGCCGAGGAGGGGGCCCGACAACTGAAGCTTTCTTT
TRBJ2-5 many TRBV19 - CASSKRNRETQYF TGTGCCAGTAGTAAGAGGAATAGGGAGACCCAGTACTTC
TRBJ1-1 many TRBV18 - CASSPQHRQNTEAFF TGTGCCAGCTCACCACAACACAGGCAGAACACTGAAGCTTTCTTT
TRBJ2-1 few TRBV10-3 - CAISEDSYNEQFF TGTGCCATCAGTGAGGATTCCTACAATGAGCAGTTCTTC
TRBJ1-1 many TRBV2 - CASQGSDTEAFF TGTGCCAGTCAGGGTTCTGACACTGAAGCTTTCTTT
TRBJ2-2 few TRBV19 - CATRQGGRVGELFF TGTGCCACCCGACAGGGAGGTCGGGTCGGGGAGCTGTTTTTT
TRBJ2-1 many TRBV14 TRBD2 CASSLVPGLAGNNEQFF TGTGCCAGCAGTCTAGTCCCGGGACTAGCGGGGAACAATGAGCAGTTCTTC
TRBJ1-5 - TRBV7-6 - CASSRTSSQPQHF TGTGCCAGCAGCCGTACCTCATCTCAGCCCCAGCATTTT
TRBJ2-1 - TRBV25-1 - CASSASTYYNEQFF TGTGCCAGCAGTGCTTCGACTTATTACAATGAGCAGTTCTTC
TRBJ2-7 many TRBV28 TRBD2 CASRPGLGSYEQYF TGTGCCAGCAGGCCGGGACTAGGCTCCTACGAGCAGTACTTC
TRBJ2-7 many TRBV6-5 - CASSYATRVYEQYF TGTGCCAGCAGTTACGCCACAAGGGTATACGAGCAGTACTTC
TRBJ2-5 few TRBV6-5 - CASSYSSQEQETQYF TGTGCCAGCAGTTACTCGTCCCAAGAGCAAGAGACCCAGTACTTC